This TCR beta chain was recorded in a study of blood T cell repertoires in COVID-19. On the study more broadly: Nucleic acid was either cDNA or gDNA, and it came from T cells, B-cell-depleted T cells, or PBMCs.

The V and J ends lost 7 bases and 7 bases respectively, with 18 bases between them. The CDR3 length is 14 residues. Assay used: immunoSEQ multiplex PCR; TCRdb lists only in-frame clones, some missing. Of tens of thousands of clones listed, around 83% are singletons. Sequenced: peripheral blood. The TCR originated in a woman aged 80 or over with active or convalescent COVID-19. The V call is TRBV23-1, the J call TRBJ2-3, with a weak D call TRBD2 (7 bases). TRBV23-1 is designated an ORF whose function remains uncertain. CDR3: CASTPMGGPYTQYF. DNA of the CDR3: TGCGCCAGCACCCCTATGGGGGGGCCATATACGCAGTATTTT.